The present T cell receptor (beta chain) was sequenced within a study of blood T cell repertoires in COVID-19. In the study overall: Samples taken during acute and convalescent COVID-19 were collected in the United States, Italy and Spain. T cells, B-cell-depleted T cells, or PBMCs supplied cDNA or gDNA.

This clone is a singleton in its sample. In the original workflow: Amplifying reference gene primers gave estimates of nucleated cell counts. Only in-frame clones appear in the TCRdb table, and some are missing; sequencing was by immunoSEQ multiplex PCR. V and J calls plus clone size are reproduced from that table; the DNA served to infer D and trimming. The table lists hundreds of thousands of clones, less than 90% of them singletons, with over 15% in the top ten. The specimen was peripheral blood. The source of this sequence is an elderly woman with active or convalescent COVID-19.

CDR3 sequence: CASRLARSEAFF. In DNA, the CDR3 is TGTGCCAGCAGACTGGCTAGGTCTGAAGCTTTCTTT. The chain couples TRBV28 to TRBJ1-1; unclear D gene. The CDR3 runs 12 residues. V was pared by 6 bases and J by 6 bases, with 11 bases between. Germline CDR1 reads MDHEN; CDR2 reads SYDVKM. Full variable domain (rest looked up from reference TRBV28 and TRBJ1-1): DVKVTQSSRYLVKRTGEKVFLECVQDMDHENMFWYRQDPGLGLRLIYFSYDVKMKEKGDIPEGYSVSREKKERFSLILESASTNQTSMYLCASRLARSEAFFGQGTRLTVV.